This T cell receptor beta chain comes out of a study of T cells in Graves' hyperthyroidism and ophthalmopathy. In its sample, this clonotype was seen many times. What it binds is unknown. Study observations and caveats: A 13 V-J signature model discriminated ophthalmopathy versus stable hyperthyroidism. Most clonotypes expanded in thyroid above 0.001 were likewise present in blood.

The authors obtained PBMCs from about 9 ml of fresh peripheral blood. Amplification of TCR beta CDR3 regions was performed using RNA transcripts as template. Initially, a first-round RT-PCR of the TCR CDR3 employed the HTBI primer set. TCRdb redid the calling of the multiplex PCR reads with MiXCR, one entry per CDR3 protein. The sample consists of about 380,000 distinct CDR3 sequences, approximately 13% of them appearing once. The receptor's source is a woman aged 55-70 years with Graves' hyperthyroidism. The sample comprised blood.

CDR3 protein: CATSGTGTYNEQFF. The CDR3 DNA is TGTGCCACCAGTGGGACAGGGACCTACAATGAGCAGTTCTTC. The gene calls are TRBV24-1 and TRBJ2-1; TRBD1 matches at 8 bases. Germline values: CDR1 KGHDR, CDR2 SFDVKD. This CDR3 comprises 14 residues. J was trimmed by 2 bases and V by 5 bases; bases with no gene match: 1.